This is a list of T cell receptor beta chains from one sample in a study of blood T cell repertoires in COVID-19. Produced via immunoSEQ multiplex PCR; TCRdb's table is partial and in-frame only. The table shows about 82,000 clones, with about four fifths occurring only once. The sequencing sample was made of peripheral blood. These receptors all stem from a woman in her thirties or forties with active or convalescent COVID-19. The CDR3 runs from the conserved cysteine through the conserved F or W. The D gene is left open where the match is weak. Some rows mark clone size as missing; the rest say once, few, many or name a class of expanded clone.

>.|TRBJ1-2|TRBV12-3/TRBV12-4|.
TGTGCCAGCAGTCCTCGACAGAATTATGGCTACACCTTC
CASSPRQNYGYTF
>.|TRBJ2-2|TRBV4-3|.
TGCGCCAGCAGCCAAGGGTCGGGGTACACCGGGGAGCTGTTTTTT
CASSQGSGYTGELFF
>.|TRBJ2-7|TRBV7-9|.
TGTGCCAGCAGCTCTCTCGCGCGGGACGCCAGCTCCTACGAGCAGTACTTC
CASSSLARDASSYEQYF
>.|TRBJ2-7|TRBV4-3|.
TGCGCCAGCAGCCAAGGTGGAGGGAGCTCCTACGAGCAGTACTTC
CASSQGGGSSYEQYF
>.|TRBJ1-2|TRBV6-4|.
TGTGCCAGCAGTGACGAAAGGGGAGGCTACACCTTC
CASSDERGGYTF
>.|TRBJ2-7|TRBV7-9|.
TGTGCCAGCAGCTTATTTCCAGCGGAACGGAGCTCCTACGAGCAGTACTTC
CASSLFPAERSSYEQYF
>.|TRBJ1-2|TRBV29-1|TRBD1
TGCAGCGTTGATCCTTCTGACGGGACAGGGCGTGATACGGGCTATGGCTACACCTTC
CSVDPSDGTGRDTGYGYTF
>.|TRBJ2-5|TRBV7-2|TRBD2
TGTGCCAGCAGCTTTATGTGGGCTAGCGGGAGGAGGGGAGAGACCCAGTACTTC
CASSFMWASGRRGETQYF
>.|TRBJ2-6|TRBV28|.
TGTGCCAGCAGTCCCCCGGGCAACGTCCTGACTTTC
CASSPPGNVLTF
>few|TRBJ2-1|TRBV27|.
TGTGCCAGCAGTTTATTAATGAGCAATGAGCAGTTCTTC
CASSLLMSNEQFF